This record covers a single TCR beta chain. No antigen is known for it. Nothing much larger sits one base from this clone, and base qualities are not available. The data derive from a study of T cell responses to AZD1222 COVID-19 vaccine (dated by TCRdb to the early 2020s). The study in broad terms: AZD1222 recipients given second doses at about 4 weeks or at about 12 weeks were pooled, since spike-specific TCR depth and breadth were not found to differ between the two schedules. Trial participants were enrolled by age into subgroups of 18-55, 56-69 and 70-plus years, and around 150, 28 and 57 TCR-sequenced participants, respectively, were included in these subgroups. A total of 233 trial participants underwent TCR sequencing, of whom 207 received two doses of AZD1222 and about 25 received two doses of the MenACWY control vaccine.

The time point label for this specimen denotes: baseline before first vaccination. Vaccinee samples were obtained from the UK trials COV001 and COV002, which included a single-blind randomized controlled phase 2/3 trial of AZD1222 (ChAdOx1 nCoV-19) in healthy adults. Trial participant PBMC samples were collected at day 0 and day 28 after the second dose for TCRbeta chain sequencing. From the germline V gene, CDR1 is MGHRA and CDR2 is YSYEKL. The CDR3 has 15 amino acids, counting the end cysteine and phenylalanine. The retained sequence is limited to the CDR3, 45 bases, with the frame set at the first base. V is clipped by 1 base and J by 4 bases, and the sequence between their germline boundaries is 10 bases long. The CDR3 regions of human TCRbeta chains were analyzed by immunosequencing. Under the source paper's analysis protocol: TCRs in the repertoires were compared against a reference library of SARS-CoV-2-specific TCRs that had been generated with the MIRA antigen-specificity platform. Breadth meant the fraction of unique TCRs that were SARS-CoV-2-associated, whereas depth meant the fraction of total T cells that were SARS-CoV-2-associated. Using the MIRA data, every spike-specific TCR was mapped to the spike region that the TCR reacted to and assigned to either a CD4 or a CD8 class. Log10-transformed breadth and depth values were compared by one-way ANOVA with Sidak's multiple comparisons tests. TCRdb re-hosts the immuneACCESS table, in-frame sequences only. Its copies lack some clones; in the studies checked, an unresolved V gene accounts for under half of them, and the cause for the rest is not known. V and J calls and clone size come straight from that table; D and trimming were deduced from the DNA. The sample table records about 150,000 clones; approximately 90% of these occur just once. Of the sample, under 2% is held by the ten largest clones.

Findings and caveats that apply to the study as a whole: Most participants were white British and females outnumbered males, and the authors suggested that clonal diversity may have been underestimated. Conclusions about previously exposed vaccinees are limited, since just a handful of AZD1222 recipients were seropositive for SARS-CoV-2 at baseline. The 56-69-year group was small, and its depth increase did not reach significance, likely because of low power. Because no day 14 peak-response samples were available, repertoires were characterized only after the peak T cell response. The vaccine-associated CD4 TCRs covered the entire spike protein, and the dominant responses fell in regions 160-218 and 743-854. Epitopes outside the regions mutated in the B.1.351 and B.1.1.7 variants were reportedly recognized by nearly half of the unique spike-specific TCRs. After two AZD1222 doses, spike-specific TCR breadth and depth were significantly higher than at day 0 and than in MenACWY recipients.

The chain is made from TRBV4-1 and TRBJ1-4; TRBD1 could be the D gene, as 6 bases match. This receptor was obtained from an adult in good health. This specimen consisted of peripheral blood, obtained on day 0 of AZD1222 vaccination. CDR3 region: CASSQVYRVNEKLFF. The nucleotides are TGCGCCAGCAGCCAAGTATACAGGGTTAATGAAAAACTGTTTTTT.